These T cell receptor beta chains were read from a single sample in a study of tumor-infiltrating lymphocytes in oesophageal squamous cell carcinoma. TCRdb reprocessed the PCR reads via MiXCR and lists one record per CDR3 protein. The sample holds about 15,000 distinct CDR3 sequences, over 45% seen once. Sequencing used esophageal tumor tissue. These receptors all stem from a male donor with esophageal squamous cell carcinoma. Both conserved end residues are part of each CDR3. D genes are given only for firm matches. Only part of the rows carry a size: once, few, many, or a class if the clone is expanded.

j_call,clone_size,d_call,v_call,cdr3_aa,cdr3_nt
TRBJ2-3,few,.,TRBV6-1,CASRLGLHSTDTQYF,TGTGCCAGCAGGCTCGGGCTTCACAGCACAGATACGCAGTATTTT
TRBJ2-3,.,TRBD1,TRBV7-2,CASSANRGRDTQYF,TGTGCCAGCAGCGCGAACAGGGGGCGGGATACGCAGTATTTT
TRBJ2-7,.,.,TRBV12-3/TRBV12-4,CASSTERTPPYEQYF,TGTGCCAGCAGCACCGAGAGGACACCTCCTTACGAGCAGTACTTC
TRBJ2-1,.,TRBD2,TRBV28,CASSLSLTSGDYNEQFF,TGTGCCAGCAGTTTATCCCTGACTAGCGGGGATTACAATGAGCAGTTCTTC
TRBJ2-7,.,TRBD2,TRBV6-1,CASSKPSGEQYF,TGTGCCAGCAGTAAACCTAGCGGCGAGCAGTACTTC
TRBJ2-5,.,.,TRBV7-8,CASSPDGRLQETQYF,TGTGCCAGCAGCCCCGACGGGCGACTACAAGAGACCCAGTACTTC
TRBJ2-5,few,TRBD1,TRBV7-2,CASSLALGQSRKETQYF,TGTGCCAGCAGCTTAGCTTTGGGACAGTCGCGAAAAGAGACCCAGTACTTC
TRBJ2-1,.,TRBD1,TRBV7-3,CASSPTGGNEQFF,TGTGCCAGCAGCCCTACAGGGGGCAATGAGCAGTTCTTC
TRBJ1-2,medium-sized,.,TRBV6-1,CASSEGPGVVYGYTF,TGTGCCAGCAGTGAAGGACCGGGGGTGGTGTATGGCTACACCTTC
TRBJ1-2,.,.,TRBV6-8,CASNTFGGGYTF,TGTGCCAGCAATACCTTCGGAGGCGGCTACACCTTC
TRBJ2-1,.,TRBD2,TRBV7-3,CASSPSSGAQGEQFF,TGTGCCAGCAGCCCCTCTAGCGGGGCTCAGGGCGAGCAGTTCTTC
TRBJ2-7,.,.,TRBV5-1,CASSSEERGVHEQYF,TGCGCCAGCAGCTCTGAGGAGAGGGGAGTACACGAGCAGTACTTC
TRBJ2-1,.,.,TRBV6-1,CASSTDRDSPLHF,TGTGCCAGCAGTACGGACAGAGATTCACCCCTCCACTTC
TRBJ2-7,.,TRBD1,TRBV20-1,CSASGQDYEQYF,TGCAGTGCTTCGGGACAGGACTACGAGCAGTACTTC
TRBJ2-4,few,TRBD2,TRBV12-3/TRBV12-4,CASSVGLAEGGNIQYF,TGTGCCAGCAGCGTCGGACTAGCGGAGGGGGGAAACATTCAGTACTTC
TRBJ2-7,.,.,TRBV29-1,CSVASGAYEQYF,TGCAGCGTTGCCTCTGGGGCCTACGAGCAGTACTTC
TRBJ1-2,.,.,TRBV7-4,CASSPRGANGYTF,TGTGCCAGCAGCCCCCGAGGGGCTAATGGCTACACCTTC
TRBJ2-5,.,TRBD1,TRBV5-1,CASSLDRVKETQYF,TGCGCCAGCAGCTTAGACAGGGTCAAAGAGACCCAGTACTTC
TRBJ1-2,many,.,TRBV5-1,CASSAAGIFNYGYTF,TGCGCCAGCAGCGCCGCCGGGATATTTAACTATGGCTACACCTTC
TRBJ2-2,few,.,TRBV7-2,CASSLSYEYTGELFF,TGTGCCAGCAGCTTATCCTATGAATACACCGGGGAGCTGTTTTTT
TRBJ2-3,.,.,TRBV6-8,CASSQGWRDTQYF,TGTGCCAGCAGTCAGGGCTGGAGAGATACGCAGTATTTT
TRBJ1-6,.,TRBD1,TRBV12-3/TRBV12-4,CASSPTGGGSPLHF,TGTGCCAGCAGCCCCACAGGGGGCGGTTCACCCCTCCACTTT
TRBJ1-2,.,.,TRBV7-9,CASRYTGRFYGYTF,TGTGCCAGCAGGTATACCGGGAGATTCTATGGCTACACCTTC
TRBJ2-1,medium-sized,.,TRBV12-3/TRBV12-4,CASSLKSEQFF,TGTGCCAGCAGTTTGAAAAGTGAGCAGTTCTTC
TRBJ1-1,.,.,TRBV9,CASSVAIGTGEAFF,TGTGCCAGCAGCGTAGCGATAGGAACGGGTGAAGCTTTCTTT